One sample yielded the 14 T cell receptor beta chains listed below, sequenced in a study of Graves' ophthalmopathy and Graves' hyperthyroidism. Amplification of the TCR beta CDR3 regions used RNA transcripts (as template). Investigators did first-round RT-PCR with HTBI primers, then second-round multiplex PCR. Via MiXCR, TCRdb re-called the multiplex PCR reads, giving one row per CDR3 protein. The sample contains under 250,000 distinct CDR3 sequences, 20% to 25% of which appear only once. Sequencing used peripheral blood. The receptors stem from a woman aged 45-59 years with Graves' ophthalmopathy.

The V gene is TRBV27, the J gene TRBJ1-5, with a weak D call TRBD1 (5 bases). The CDR3 contains 13 residues. Trimming took 6 bases from V and 7 from J, leaving 13 bases between them. Germline CDR1 reads MNHEY; CDR2 reads SMNVEV (reference sequence). CDR3 in amino acids: CASSLDQGQPQHF. CDR3 nucleotide sequence: TGTGCCAGCAGCCTGGATCAGGGCCAGCCCCAGCATTTT.

This clonotype was detected a few times. V is TRBV30 and J is TRBJ2-1, with D hard to call. The V end was cut by 4 bases, the J end by 3 bases, with 19 bases between. Germline V gene sequence: CDR1 GTSNPN, CDR2 SVGIG (reference sequence). The CDR3 runs to 16 residues. The CDR3 here is CAWTSLVGSNYNEQFF. In DNA, the CDR3 is TGTGCCTGGACCTCTCTGGTAGGATCCAACTACAATGAGCAGTTCTTC.

This clonotype was counted many times. J is TRBJ1-2 and V is TRBV3-1, with D possibly matching TRBD1 (5 bases). This CDR3 comprises 16 residues. With 0 bases removed from V and 3 bases from J, the gap between germline ends came to 14 bases. CDR1 and CDR2 from the germline V gene are LGHDT and YNNKEL (reference sequence). CDR3 region: CASSQDQKGTYYGYTF. CDR3 bases: TGTGCCAGCAGCCAAGATCAGAAGGGGACGTACTATGGCTACACCTTC.

This clonotype was counted at least ten times. CDR3 sequence (DNA): TGCAGTGCTAGAGGATCCAGGGGAGGTAATCAGCCCCAGCATTTT. It codes for CSARGSRGGNQPQHF. The chain is built from TRBV20-1 and TRBJ1-5; maybe TRBD1 (6 bases). The CDR3 spans 15 residues. Germline values: CDR1 DFQATT, CDR2 SNEGSKA (reference sequence). Trimming took off 1 base at V and 4 bases at J, with 14 bases between the two ends.

The rearrangement joins TRBV6-1 to TRBJ2-7; 9 nucleotides agree with TRBD1. Near its end, the DNA agrees better with TRBJ2-1, so the J call may be wrong. The CDR3 spans 14 residues. Germline V gene data show CDR1 as MNHNS and CDR2 as SASEGT. CDR3 loop: CASTRKQGAYEQFF. CDR3 DNA: TGTGCCAGCACCAGGAAACAGGGGGCCTACGAGCAGTTCTTC.

This clonotype has ten or more counts. The rearrangement joins TRBV6-1 to TRBJ1-1; possibly TRBD1 for D (6 bases). V lost 1 base to trimming and J lost 1 base, with 7 bases between them. This CDR3 has 14 residues. Looked up from germline, CDR1 is MNHNS and CDR2 is SASEGT. The CDR3 is CASSEGQENTEAFF. The CDR3, as DNA: TGTGCCAGCAGTGAAGGACAGGAGAACACTGAAGCTTTCTTT.

This clonotype was detected many times. A clone one base away is much larger, so this may be a read error. This chain links TRBV3-1 with TRBJ1-2; D is unclear. Germline assignment: CDR1 LGHDT and CDR2 YNNKEL (reference sequence). The CDR3 sequence is 11 residues long. Trimming stripped 6 bases from V and 3 bases from J, with 5 bases between. CDR3: CASSEHYGYTF. The CDR3 DNA follows: TGTGCCAGCAGTGAGCACTATGGCTACACCTTC.

This clonotype has more than one count but fewer than ten. The gene calls are TRBV4-1 and TRBJ2-1, with D possibly matching TRBD2 (6 bases). The CDR3 consists of 16 residues. Trimming removed 6 bases from V and 6 bases from J, with 21 bases in between. Germline CDR1 MGHRA, CDR2 YSYEKL. The CDR3 DNA reads as TGCGCCAGCAGGCCGGGCGCGGGGCGAGGGGTCAATGAGCAGTTCTTC. This encodes CASRPGAGRGVNEQFF.

The chain links TRBV2 to TRBJ1-1; tentatively, D is TRBD1 (5 bases). The CDR3 consists of 15 residues. The germline V and J ends were trimmed by 8 bases and 1 base, with 17 bases remaining between them. Per the germline V gene, CDR1 is SNHLY and CDR2 is FYNNEI. The DNA of the CDR3 is TGTGCCAGCTCTGGGGGGGACGTGGGGAACACTGAAGCTTTCTTT. Its protein is CASSGGDVGNTEAFF.

To note about this clonotype: This sequence may be a read error, since a much larger clone differs from it by one base. The rearrangement links TRBV20-1 to TRBJ1-2; a possible D gene is TRBD1 (5 bases). Trimming removed 1 base from V and 2 bases from J, with 11 bases in between. Germline values: CDR1 DFQATT, CDR2 SNEGSKA (reference sequence). The CDR3 has 14 amino acids. In nucleotides, the CDR3 is TGCAGTGCTAGAGTTCCAGGGTCCAACTATGGCTACACCTTC. It is translated as CSARVPGSNYGYTF.

This clonotype was counted at least ten times. The V and J genes are TRBV6-5 and TRBJ2-7, with a weak D call TRBD2 (6 bases). The CDR3 extends over 13 amino acids. Germline V CDR1 and CDR2: MNHEY, SVGAGI. With 0 bases removed from V and 6 bases from J, the gap between germline ends came to 9 bases. The CDR3 protein is CASSYSRRGEQYF. CDR3 DNA sequence: TGTGCCAGCAGTTACTCGAGGCGGGGCGAGCAGTACTTC.

For this clonotype: A clone one base away is much larger, so this may be a read error. V usage is TRBV18 and J usage is TRBJ2-7, with D perhaps TRBD1 or TRBD2 (5 bases each). The CDR3 extends over 16 amino acids. The V gene's germline CDR1 is KGHSH and CDR2 LQKENI. The V end was cut by 3 bases, the J end by 6 bases, with 21 bases between. CDR3 region: CASSPPTGLATTEQYF. CDR3 coding DNA: TGTGCCAGCTCACCCCCAACAGGACTGGCTACGACCGAGCAGTACTTC.

In its sample, this clonotype was seen many times. V is TRBV10-3 and J is TRBJ2-5; D may be TRBD1 (5 bases). Germline CDR1 reads ENHRY; CDR2 reads SYGVKD. The CDR3 covers 13 residues. Deletions cut 5 bases from V and 5 bases from J, with 12 bases between. In DNA form, the CDR3 reads TGTGCCATCAGTCAGGGCTCGGGTGAGACCCAGTACTTC. It codes for CAISQGSGETQYF.

CDR3 loop: CATSGGTSYEQYF. For the CDR3, the DNA is TGTGCCACCTCAGGCGGCACCTCCTACGAGCAGTACTTC. This chain joins TRBV28 and TRBJ2-7, with D hard to call. The germline gives CDR1 MDHEN, CDR2 SYDVKM. V lost 10 bases and J lost 0, with 13 bases in between. This CDR3 spans 13 amino acids.